The TCR beta chain under discussion was sequenced for a study of T cells in Graves' hyperthyroidism and ophthalmopathy. Overall study context: The initial diagnosis was the point when peripheral blood was collected, ahead of any treatment. The study, taken as a whole, reports: In the analysis, a 13 V-J model separated ophthalmopathy from stable hyperthyroidism.

Authors of the study amplified TCR beta CDR3 regions from RNA transcripts. TCR CDR3 regions were first amplified by RT-PCR with HTBI primers. TCRdb processed the multiplex PCR reads anew with MiXCR; each CDR3 protein has one entry. The sample consists of hundreds of thousands of distinct CDR3 sequences, 38% of them appearing once. This clonotype showed up just a few times. Antigen unknown. V lost 7 bases to trimming and J lost 8 bases, with 21 bases between them. CDR3 length equals 16 residues. Diagnosis rested on symptoms, serum thyroxine and TRAb, thyroid ultrasound, and orbital computed tomography. The specimen was blood. The receptor comes from a young man with Graves' hyperthyroidism. The J gene is TRBJ1-6, the V gene TRBV12-3 or TRBV12-4, with D possibly matching TRBD1 (6 bases). CDR3 bases: TGTGCCAGCAATTCCGAGGGGGGGCAGGGATATTCACCCCTCCACTTT. This gives the protein CASNSEGGQGYSPLHF.